The 26 T cell receptor beta chains reported below all come from one sample, sequenced in a study of cytomegalovirus exposure and HLA in healthy donors. PCR was performed using 60 Vbeta and 13 Jbeta primers. Some clones are missing from TCRdb's copy, which holds only in-frame ones; the method was immunoSEQ multiplex PCR. The data show 130,000 to 150,000 clones, roughly 76% seen once. Sequencing was performed on PBMCs. These receptors all come from a woman in her thirties in good health and CMV-seronegative.

The chain employs TRBV14 and TRBJ2-1, with a weak D call TRBD2 (6 bases). CDR3 length: 14 amino acids. Germline assignment: CDR1 SGHDN and CDR2 FVKESK. Trimming took 4 bases from V and 5 from J, leaving 12 bases between them. CDR3 loop: CASSPTSFNNEQFF. The DNA of the CDR3 is TGTGCCAGCAGCCCCACTAGCTTTAACAATGAGCAGTTCTTC.

This sequence joins TRBV9 and TRBJ1-2; 11 positions match TRBD1. The V gene's germline CDR1 is SGDLS and CDR2 YYNGEE. V trimming: 3 bases; J trimming: 7 bases; junction bases outside the gene matches: 8. This CDR3 has 15 residues. In nucleotides, the CDR3 is TGTGCCAGCAGCGACGGACAGGGGGCGATCGGTGGCTACACCTTC. This translates into CASSDGQGAIGGYTF.

This sequence joins TRBV25-1 and TRBJ2-7; tentatively, D is TRBD1 (6 bases). Germline V lookup: CDR1 MGHDK, CDR2 SYGVNS. Trimming pared 3 bases from V and 1 base from J, leaving 16 bases between. The CDR3 length is 16 residues. CDR3 bases: TGTGCCAGCAGTGAGGAACAGGGTTTTGCATCCTACGAGCAGTACTTC. As protein: CASSEEQGFASYEQYF.

The gene calls are TRBV6-1 and TRBJ2-3; TRBD2 matches at 7 bases. Germline V lookup: CDR1 MNHNS, CDR2 SASEGT. The CDR3 has 15 amino acids. V shed 3 bases and J 0 bases; nucleotides not matched to a gene: 3. The CDR3 loop is CASSEWRGSTDTQYF. The CDR3 coding sequence is TGTGCCAGCAGTGAGTGGCGGGGGAGCACAGATACGCAGTATTTT.

This clone was counted between two and nine times. The chain is built from TRBV6-5 and TRBJ1-1, with D unclear. V was clipped by 2 bases and J by 7 bases, with 14 bases between them. Germline-derived CDR1 and CDR2 are MNHEY and SVGAGI. The CDR3 covers 14 residues. For the CDR3, the DNA is TGTGCCAGCAGTTACAGTTTTGGGCAGAATGAAGCTTTCTTT. Translation: CASSYSFGQNEAFF.

V is TRBV6-4 and J is TRBJ1-4, with D perhaps TRBD1 (5 bases). Trimming removed 8 bases at V and 1 base at J, with 20 bases between. The CDR3 is made up of 17 amino acids. Germline CDR1 MRHNA, CDR2 SNTAGT. The CDR3 reads CASLRGGRERTNEKLFF. The CDR3 region has the DNA TGTGCCAGCCTTAGGGGAGGCAGGGAGAGAACTAATGAAAAACTGTTTTTT.

This sequence joins TRBV5-1 and TRBJ2-7, with D hard to call. The CDR3 extends over 14 amino acids. Germline V CDR1 and CDR2: SGHRS, YFSETQ. V dropped 6 bases and J dropped 1 base, with 14 bases sitting between them. CDR3 loop: CASTRNPNSYEQYF. CDR3 DNA sequence: TGCGCCAGCACGCGGAACCCTAATTCCTACGAGCAGTACTTC.

This clone has only a few counts. The chain recombines TRBV4-1 with TRBJ1-1; 7 nucleotides match TRBD1. CDR1 and CDR2 from the germline V gene are MGHRA and YSYEKL. V shed 6 bases, J shed 1 base, and the junction held 11 bases outside the gene matches. The CDR3 runs to 16 residues. This CDR3 reads CASSRDRTNSNTEAFF. CDR3 sequence (DNA): TGCGCCAGCAGTCGGGACAGAACCAACTCGAACACTGAAGCTTTCTTT.

The rearrangement links TRBV2 to TRBJ2-3; perhaps TRBD1 as D (5 bases). The CDR3 is made up of 14 amino acids. V lost 7 bases to trimming and J lost 2 bases, with 13 bases between them. Germline lookup yields CDR1 SNHLY and CDR2 FYNNEI. This chain's CDR3 is CASTAQGYTDTQYF. The CDR3 coding sequence is TGTGCCAGCACCGCCCAGGGCTACACAGATACGCAGTATTTT.

The chain combines TRBV4-2 with TRBJ2-5; 10 nucleotides align to TRBD2. The J call may be faulty, since TRBJ2-7 better matches the DNA end. This CDR3 is 17 amino acids long. Germline CDR1 reads LGHNA; CDR2 reads YNFKEQ. The CDR3: CASSQVSAGGIAYEQYF. In nucleotides, the CDR3 is TGTGCCAGCAGCCAAGTTTCAGCGGGAGGGATCGCCTACGAGCAGTACTTC.

The genes are TRBV2 and TRBJ1-4; D perhaps matches TRBD1 (5 bases). This CDR3 is built from 14 residues. Germline CDR1 and CDR2: SNHLY and FYNNEI. V was clipped by 4 bases and J by 4 bases, with 10 bases between them. CDR3 nucleotide sequence: TGTGCCAGCAGTGGACAGCCCGATAATGAAAAACTGTTTTTT. Amino acid sequence: CASSGQPDNEKLFF.

This clone appeared once. V and J are TRBV10-1 and TRBJ2-5; D is uncertain. The J call could be wrong; TRBJ2-7 is a better fit for the DNA end. The CDR3 covers 12 residues. Germline values: CDR1 WNHNN, CDR2 SYGVQD (reference sequence). The CDR3 DNA reads TGCGCCAGCAGTGATGGTAGTTACGAGCAGTACTTC. It specifies CASSDGSYEQYF.

The rearrangement links TRBV5-6 to TRBJ1-3; D ambiguous. This CDR3 region has 15 residues. The germline CDR1 and CDR2 sequences are SGHDT and YYEEEE. Trimming pared 6 bases from V and 0 bases from J, leaving 13 bases between. This CDR3 reads CASTRQDYSGNTIYF. CDR3 sequence (DNA): TGTGCCAGCACCCGCCAGGACTACTCTGGAAACACCATATATTTT.

J is TRBJ1-1 and V is TRBV7-2, with 7 nucleotides matching TRBD1. The CDR3 consists of 14 residues. Per the germline V gene, CDR1 is SGHTA and CDR2 is FQGNSA. The V segment lost 3 bases and the J segment 5 bases; nucleotides outside the gene matches: 6. The CDR3 loop is CASSLRGHGTEAFF. The CDR3 nucleotides read TGTGCCAGCAGCTTGAGGGGGCATGGGACTGAAGCTTTCTTT.

The rearrangement joins TRBV7-2 to TRBJ2-5; D is uncertain. V lost 4 bases and J 0 bases, leaving 3 bases between the germline ends. Germline V gene sequence: CDR1 SGHTA, CDR2 FQGNSA. The CDR3 consists of 12 residues. CDR3 protein: CASSSYQETQYF. The DNA of the CDR3 is TGTGCCAGCAGCTCATACCAAGAGACCCAGTACTTC.

This chain connects TRBV10-1 to TRBJ2-2, with 10 bases matching TRBD1. This CDR3 comprises 16 residues. The germline V gene has CDR1 WNHNN and CDR2 SYGVQD (reference sequence). Germline trimming cut 0 bases from V and 3 bases from J; bases unmatched to any gene: 1. The CDR3: CASSESGTGDTGELFF. DNA of the CDR3: TGCGCCAGCAGTGAGTCGGGGACAGGGGACACCGGGGAGCTGTTTTTT.

The gene calls are TRBV20-1 and TRBJ2-7; no clear D. This CDR3 is built from 10 residues. From germline, CDR1 is DFQATT and CDR2 SNEGSKA (reference sequence). Trimming took off 3 bases at V and 4 bases at J, with 4 bases between the two ends. CDR3 residues: CSASSYEQYF. The CDR3 region has the DNA TGCAGTGCTAGCTCGTACGAGCAGTACTTC.

This chain joins TRBV2 and TRBJ1-3; 8 bases are shared with TRBD1. Germline V lookup: CDR1 SNHLY, CDR2 FYNNEI. V gave up 3 bases and J gave up 1 base; unmatched junction bases: 2. The CDR3 totals 15 residues. CDR3 DNA: TGTGCCAGCAGTGAGACAGGGGTATCTGGAAACACCATATATTTT. It translates to CASSETGVSGNTIYF.

J is TRBJ2-5 and V is TRBV14, with a tentative D call TRBD2 (5 bases). The CDR3 runs 15 residues. With 3 bases removed from V and 2 bases from J, the gap between germline ends came to 13 bases. Germline CDR1 reads SGHDN; CDR2 reads FVKESK. CDR3 sequence (DNA): TGTGCCAGCAGCCACGGACTTCGGTATCAAGAGACCCAGTACTTC. Translated: CASSHGLRYQETQYF.

The rearrangement joins TRBV6-6 to TRBJ2-7; TRBD2 matches at 9 bases. CDR1 is MNHNY, CDR2 SVGAGI, per germline (reference sequence). The CDR3 spans 16 residues. V was pared by 6 bases and J by 0 bases, with 9 bases of the junction left unmatched. This CDR3 is CASRDSTSGPSYEQYF. The CDR3 bases are TGTGCCAGCAGAGACAGCACTAGCGGGCCCTCCTACGAGCAGTACTTC.

The chain is built from TRBV15 and TRBJ2-1, with TRBD2 matching over 15 bases. V lost 4 bases, J lost 7 bases, and 2 bases stayed unmatched. CDR1 LNHNV and CDR2 YYDKDF come from the germline V gene (reference sequence). The CDR3 is made up of 15 amino acids. As DNA, the CDR3 is TGTGCCACCAGCAAAGGACTAGCGGGGGGGAATGAGCAGTTCTTC. Encoded protein: CATSKGLAGGNEQFF.

The rearrangement uses TRBV5-1 and TRBJ2-2, with no clear D. Trimming removed 1 base from V and 8 bases from J, with 9 bases in between. This CDR3 region has 13 residues. Germline V gene sequence: CDR1 SGHRS, CDR2 YFSETQ. The CDR3 reads CASSLTGVGELFF. DNA for the CDR3: TGCGCCAGCAGCTTGACCGGAGTGGGGGAGCTGTTTTTT.

This rearrangement joins TRBV7-3 to TRBJ1-1; possible D gene TRBD1, 5 bases. Germline V gives CDR1 SGHTA, CDR2 FQGTGA. Trimming removed 2 bases at V and 5 bases at J, with 9 bases between. This CDR3 region has 13 residues. The CDR3, as DNA: TGTGCCAGCAGCTTACAGGAGGGGACTGAAGCTTTCTTT. Its protein is CASSLQEGTEAFF.

The chain employs TRBV7-2 and TRBJ2-1; possibly TRBD2 for D (5 bases). The germline V and J ends were trimmed by 0 bases and 10 bases, with 16 bases remaining between them. Germline loops: CDR1 SGHTA, CDR2 FQGNSA. This CDR3 spans 15 amino acids. This CDR3 reads CASSLAGSPGGEQFF. As DNA, the CDR3 is TGTGCCAGCAGCTTAGCTGGGTCTCCCGGCGGGGAGCAGTTCTTC.

A single count supports this clone. The chain employs TRBV7-8 and TRBJ1-1, with 8 nucleotides matching TRBD1. CDR1 SGHVS and CDR2 FQNEAQ come from the germline V gene. CDR3 length equals 13 residues. Losses at the gene ends were 0 bases for V and 11 bases for J; bases not matched to a gene: 5. The CDR3 here is CASSLAQGARAFF. The CDR3 nucleotides are TGTGCCAGCAGCTTAGCGCAGGGGGCCCGGGCTTTCTTT. Full variable domain (rest looked up from reference TRBV7-8 and TRBJ1-1): GAGVSQSPRYKVAKRGQDVALRCDPISGHVSLFWYQQALGQGPEFLTYFQNEAQLDKSGLPSDRFFAERPEGSVSTLKIQRTQQEDSAVYLCASSLAQGARAFFGQGTRLTVV.

This clone appeared a single time. The CDR3 DNA sequence: TGTGCCTGGGGCCGTGCGGCTAGCGGGAGGTACGAGCAGTACTTC. Residues: CAWGRAASGRYEQYF. The chain couples TRBV30 to TRBJ2-7, with TRBD2 matching over 11 bases. This CDR3 is built from 15 residues. V gave up 5 bases and J gave up 4 bases; unmatched junction bases: 10. Germline V gene sequence: CDR1 GTSNPN, CDR2 SVGIG (reference sequence).